The 3 T cell receptor beta chains below all came from one sample that was sequenced in a study of T cell responses to AZD1222 COVID-19 vaccine. Profiled with immunoSEQ multiplex PCR; TCRdb holds only in-frame clones, not every one. Counted here are more than 70,000 clones, nearly 90% occurring once; the ten biggest clones make up approximately 5.4%. The material sequenced was peripheral blood, taken on day 0 of MenACWY control vaccination. The receptor set was obtained from an adult in good health.

V usage is TRBV11-2 and J usage is TRBJ1-2; D ambiguous. The CDR3 length is 13 residues. CDR1 is SGHAT and CDR2 is FQNNGV in the germline V gene. Trimming shortened V by 2 bases and J by 4 bases, and 8 bases separated the two germline ends. The CDR3 sequence: CASSLTPGYGYTF. CDR3 DNA: TGTGCCAGCAGCTTAACCCCAGGCTATGGCTACACCTTC.

The chain carries TRBV2 and TRBJ1-1, with TRBD1 as a possible D gene (5 bases). The germline V gene encodes CDR1 SNHLY and CDR2 FYNNEI. This CDR3 is built from 15 residues. V was shortened by 1 base and J by 7 bases, with 16 bases between the two germline ends. The CDR3 DNA sequence: TGTGCCAGCAGTGAAGGAGTGGCAGGGATAAATGAAGCTTTCTTT. Protein sequence: CASSEGVAGINEAFF. The complete variable domain, with remaining parts taken from reference TRBV2 and TRBJ1-1, reads EPEVTQTPSHQVTQMGQEVILRCVPISNHLYFYWYRQILGQKVEFLVSFYNNEISEKSEIFDDQFSVERPDGSNFTLKIRSTKLEDSAMYFCASSEGVAGINEAFFGQGTRLTVV.

The chain combines TRBV7-9 with TRBJ2-7; the D gene is possibly TRBD1 (5 bases). The CDR3 runs to 13 residues. V lost 1 base to trimming and J lost 5 bases, with 9 bases between them. Germline CDR1 is SEHNR and CDR2 is FQNEAQ (reference sequence). The CDR3 DNA follows: TGTGCCAGCAGCTTAGGAGGACACAACGAGCAGTACTTC. Translated, it gives CASSLGGHNEQYF. The full variable domain, completed using reference TRBV7-9 and TRBJ2-7, is DTGVSQNPRHKITKRGQNVTFRCDPISEHNRLYWYRQTLGQGPEFLTYFQNEAQLEKSRLLSDRFSAERPKGSFSTLEIQRTEQGDSAMYLCASSLGGHNEQYFGPGTRLTVT.